This TCR beta chain comes out of a study of cytomegalovirus exposure and HLA in healthy donors (dated by TCRdb to the late 2010s). In the study overall: An earlier analysis of under 600 of the donors reported about 250 Gb of sequence data and some 120 million unique TCR beta sequences from about 180 million T cells. An early release covering 550 to 700 HLA-typed donors comprised around 300 gigabases of sequencing data and 85 million or so unique TCR sequences. The study aimed to test whether cataloging public T cell receptors could reveal signatures of past pathogen exposure. To decide whether each TCR beta V gene segment behaved as functional or pseudogenic, an earlier analysis of fewer than 750 of the donors relied on high-throughput TCR beta sequencing. Of the roughly 410 genotyped donors, approximately 81% were placed in the genetic ancestry cluster associated with self-reported Caucasian donors. In addition to the first cohort of about 650 subjects, a separate validation cohort of approximately 130 different subjects was used. The study combined high-throughput TCR immunosequencing, statistical association of individual TCRs with disease status, and machine learning to predict cytomegalovirus infection status. Because of strong linkage in the cohort, 5 or 6 DR-DQ haplotypes were treated as single units for association and clustering. Genome-wide SNP genotypes for about three fifths of the roughly 670 donors were used in a later genetic analysis, which treated that subset as a discovery cohort. HLA typing covered class I and class II loci at four-digit resolution. The number of donors typed differed by locus, with roughly 620-630 for A, B, C, DRB1 and DQB1, more than 500 for DQA1, nearly 610 for DPA1, and around 460 for DPB1. Among under 450 genotyped donors of the cohort, an average of roughly 240,000 unique TCR beta nucleotide sequences were sequenced per donor, roughly a sixth of them non-productive. Using immunosequencing, the study profiled T cell repertoires from approximately 700 subjects and related those repertoires to cytomegalovirus serostatus. Rather than drawing on any new phenotypic data, the later analysis identified candidate immune exposures from TCR beta sequences and the way those sequences occurred across donors. In a later analysis, previously published TCR beta repertoires from 550 to 700 donors were re-analyzed and high-resolution HLA genotyping was added so that TCR occurrence patterns could be studied. Donor age, sex, ethnicity and CMV serostatus were compiled alongside the repertoire data. All discovery cohort repertoires had been generated on a single sequencing platform.

What the research found in general, with its limitations: According to a later genetic analysis, donors in an Asian-associated ancestry cluster had fewer N-insertions in productive TCRs than the approximately 630-donor mean. While some public TCRs were present in many individuals, most TCR sequences turned up only very rarely across donors. A later analysis reported that several top co-occurrence clusters appeared linked to parvovirus B19, influenza, CMV and Epstein-Barr virus. Sequencing depth was assumed to be roughly uniform across donors in the presence/absence analyses, though that assumption may not hold. A further reported finding was that TCR beta sequences accurately predicted the HLA-A and HLA-B alleles for most subjects in the first cohort. The classifier was reported to diagnose cytomegalovirus status with high specificity and sensitivity in both the original cohort and the validation cohort. Linkage disequilibrium might explain the correlated functional status among segregating V segments, but an unknown experimental factor could not be ruled out. Compared with equally common non-associated chains, HLA-associated TCR beta chains in a later analysis were more clonally expanded and had lower generation probabilities. A total of 164 TCR beta chains were listed by the study as associated with cytomegalovirus. For the cohort, immune exposure information was limited to CMV serostatus. The earlier analysis of 587 of the donors excluded approximately 15 rarely observed V segments, including chromosome 9 orphons, because counts were too low. A later genetic analysis associated a missense DCLRE1C variant with V-gene and J-gene trimming of TCR beta chains, and an independent cohort replicated the association. According to a later analysis, TCR association rates differed among HLA loci, with DRB1 alleles showing the most associated TCRs and HLA-C alleles showing the fewest. An earlier analysis of approximately 530 of the donors showed that most TCR beta V segments appeared in productive rearrangements either about 87% or about 30% of the time, which broadly matched IMGT annotations. In vitro tests confirmed that a few of the cytomegalovirus-associated TCR beta chains recognize cytomegalovirus antigens. In a later analysis, most CMV-associated TCR beta chains were found to appear HLA-restricted, with HLA associations seemingly driven largely by CMV exposure. This cohort had only TCR beta chains sequenced, and the lack of alpha or paired-chain data limited which features could be detected. Because some donors lacked HLA typing at each locus, the association tests relied only on the typed subset. A later analysis associated around 16,000 TCR beta sequences with specific HLA alleles at a false discovery rate of 0.05. According to the authors, the approach could potentially be generalized to other disease states and immunological phenotypes. The 87-base-pair reads could not distinguish some IMGT-functional V segments, including TRBV6-2 and TRBV6-3, so those segments were excluded. A cluster of highly shared sequence variants was judged likely to be a technical artifact of the sequencing pipeline. Strong co-occurrence of HLA alleles, especially DR and DQ, made assigning TCR associations to individual alleles difficult.

Trimming takes 0 bases from V and 4 bases from J, and the germline ends sit 12 bases apart. CDR1 and CDR2, per the germline V gene, are LGHNA and YSLEER. The CDR3 numbers 15 residues from cysteine through phenylalanine. Only the CDR3 DNA stays, 45 bases, in frame from base 1. Concerning this clone: The antigen it recognizes is unknown. Base qualities are not provided; no much larger clone lies one nucleotide away.

The cohort was made up of approximately 700 healthy bone marrow donors. Cohort members were all nominally healthy when sampled, although unrecorded immune exposures were likely present. The donor was CMV seronegative and was included in the group of approximately 350 seronegative cohort members. Every donor gave a peripheral blood sample, and the peripheral blood mononuclear cells from that sample were used for TCR beta sequencing. Genomic DNA extraction from the blood cell samples was performed with the Qiagen DNeasy Blood Extraction Kit. The library came from the immunoSEQ multiplex PCR assay. A mixture of 60 forward primers for TCR Vbeta segments and 13 reverse primers for TCR Jbeta segments was used in the multiplex PCR. A multiplex PCR assay on genomic DNA amplified the CDR3 region of rearranged TCR beta genes. Amplified TCR beta libraries were sequenced as 87-base-pair reads on the Illumina HiSeq System. In the original analysis: Across the roughly 670 repertoires, a later analysis counted approximately 75 million unique TCR beta chains, roughly 11 million of which were shared by at least two donors. To remove PCR and sequencing errors, raw reads were error-corrected and collapsed into unique sequences using a nearest-neighbor algorithm that merged closely related sequences. Alignment of CDR3 sequences to IMGT reference sequences was used to assign V, D and J gene segments. Each retained sequence needed at least a six-nucleotide match to both a V gene segment and a J gene segment. Rearrangements were called productive when the CDR3 lacked stop codons and stayed in frame with V and J; all others were non-productive. Following IMGT convention, CDR3 was defined as the stretch from the second conserved V-encoded cysteine up to the conserved J-encoded phenylalanine. The earlier analysis of 550 to 650 of the donors excluded any sequence lacking an unambiguous match to a single V gene segment. An earlier analysis of almost 600 of the donors classified V segments as functional when productive rearrangements were above 56.7% and as segregating when the standard deviation between donors was above 5%. To diagnose cytomegalovirus status from the catalog of TCR beta chain sequences, a statistical classification framework was built. A later analysis assigned V and J genes by comparing TCR nucleotide sequences with IMGT/GENE-DB human TR gene sequences. A later analysis assigned CDR3 sequences and most-parsimonious VDJ recombination scenarios with the TCRdist pipeline. In a later analysis, each TCR beta chain was defined by its CDR3 amino acid sequence together with its V-gene family, and reads lacking a unique V-gene family were excluded. As a way to deal with suspected cross-contamination and a sequencing artifact, a later analysis dropped under 600 nucleotide sequences that were highly shared and had low generation probability. For each public chain, a later analysis derived a clonal expansion index from normalized ranks of inferred template counts within each repertoire. Generation probabilities in a later analysis came from a VDJ recombination model fitted to out-of-frame rearrangements, and those results were checked against IGoR. In a later analysis, hypergeometric tests were used to score TCR-TCR, TCR-HLA and TCR-CMV co-occurrence, with a repertoire-size bias correction applied to TCR pairs. False discovery rates were estimated in a later analysis by permuting HLA or CMV assignments 20 times. In a later analysis, co-occurring TCRs were grouped using DBSCAN, and TCRdist sequence similarity was added for clustering within HLA-allele-positive subsets. Repertoires with fewer than 30,000 or more than 120,000 public chains were left out of co-occurrence clustering, as were five repertoires with anomalous nucleotide sharing. TCRdb mirrors the immuneACCESS table, restricted to in-frame sequences. Some clones are absent from its copies; in checked studies, under half trace to an unresolved V gene, and the reason for the others is unknown. Clone size and V and J calls were adopted from that table, with D and trimming inferred from the DNA. For this sample the table gives about 140,000 clones, of which 60% to 80% were detected only once. Together, the top ten hold 4% to 6% of the sample.

The receptor's source is a woman in her forties or fifties in good health and CMV-seronegative. The rearrangement combines TRBV4-3 with TRBJ1-2; no D gene can be assigned with confidence. Sequenced sample: PBMCs. The DNA is TGCGCCAGCAGCCAAGATACACAGCAATTCTATGGCTACACCTTC. Its translation reads: CASSQDTQQFYGYTF.